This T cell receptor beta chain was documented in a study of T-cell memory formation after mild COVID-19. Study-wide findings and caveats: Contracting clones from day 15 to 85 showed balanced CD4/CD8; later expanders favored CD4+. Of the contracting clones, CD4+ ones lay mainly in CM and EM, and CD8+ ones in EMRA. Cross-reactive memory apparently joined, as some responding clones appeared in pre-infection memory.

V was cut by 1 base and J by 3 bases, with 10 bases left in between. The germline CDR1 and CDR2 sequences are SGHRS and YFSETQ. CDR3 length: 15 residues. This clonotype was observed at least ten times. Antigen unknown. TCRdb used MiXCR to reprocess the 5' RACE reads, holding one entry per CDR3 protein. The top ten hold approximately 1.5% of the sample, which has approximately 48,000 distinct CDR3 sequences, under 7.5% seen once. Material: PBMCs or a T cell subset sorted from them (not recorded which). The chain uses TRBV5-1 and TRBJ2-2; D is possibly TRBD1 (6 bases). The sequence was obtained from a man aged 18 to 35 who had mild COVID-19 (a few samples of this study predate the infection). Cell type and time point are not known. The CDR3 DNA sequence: TGCGCCAGCAGCTTGCCGTCAGGGGACACCGGGGAGCTGTTTTTT. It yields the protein CASSLPSGDTGELFF. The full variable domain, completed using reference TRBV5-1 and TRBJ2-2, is KAGVTQTPRYLIKTRGQQVTLSCSPISGHRSVSWYQQTPGQGLQFLFEYFSETQRNKGNFPGRFSGRQFSNSRSEMNVSTLELGDSALYLCASSLPSGDTGELFFGEGSRLTVL.